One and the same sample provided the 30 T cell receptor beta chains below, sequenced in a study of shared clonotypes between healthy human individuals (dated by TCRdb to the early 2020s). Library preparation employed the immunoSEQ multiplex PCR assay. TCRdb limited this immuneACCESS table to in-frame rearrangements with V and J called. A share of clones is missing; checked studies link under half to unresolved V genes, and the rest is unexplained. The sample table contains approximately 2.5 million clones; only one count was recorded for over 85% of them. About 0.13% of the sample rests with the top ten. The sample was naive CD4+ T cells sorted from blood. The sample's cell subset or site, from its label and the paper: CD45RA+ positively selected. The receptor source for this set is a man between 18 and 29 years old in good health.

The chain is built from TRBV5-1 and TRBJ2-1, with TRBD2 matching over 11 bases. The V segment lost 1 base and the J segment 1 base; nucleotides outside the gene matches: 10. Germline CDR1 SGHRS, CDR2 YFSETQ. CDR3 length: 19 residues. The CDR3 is CASSLQTSGDYLSYNEQFF. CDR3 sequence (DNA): TGCGCCAGCAGCTTGCAGACTAGCGGGGACTATTTGTCCTACAATGAGCAGTTCTTC.

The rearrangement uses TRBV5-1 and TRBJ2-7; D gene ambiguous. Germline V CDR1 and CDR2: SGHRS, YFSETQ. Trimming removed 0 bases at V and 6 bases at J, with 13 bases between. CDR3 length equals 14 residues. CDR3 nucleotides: TGCGCCAGCAGCTTGGGGGGTAAGGACGGCGAGCAGTACTTC. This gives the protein CASSLGGKDGEQYF.

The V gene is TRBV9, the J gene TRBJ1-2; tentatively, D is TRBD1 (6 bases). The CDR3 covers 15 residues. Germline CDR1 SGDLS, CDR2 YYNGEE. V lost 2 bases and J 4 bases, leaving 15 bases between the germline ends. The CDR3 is CASSVQNRVSYGYTF. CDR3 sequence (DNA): TGTGCCAGCAGCGTGCAAAACAGGGTTAGCTATGGCTACACCTTC.

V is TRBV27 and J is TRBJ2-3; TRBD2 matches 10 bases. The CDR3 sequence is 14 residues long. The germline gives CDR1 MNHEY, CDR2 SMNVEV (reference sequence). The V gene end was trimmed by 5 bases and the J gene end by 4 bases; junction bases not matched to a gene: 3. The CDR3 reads CASSQAGGADTQYF. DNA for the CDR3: TGTGCCAGCAGTCAAGCGGGAGGGGCAGATACGCAGTATTTT.

This CDR3 is CASSLGTGRKLFF. The CDR3 DNA is TGCGCCAGCAGCTTGGGTACAGGGAGGAAACTGTTTTTT. The chain recombines TRBV5-1 with TRBJ1-4; weak D call: TRBD1 (6 bases). The CDR3 length is 13 residues. V lost 0 bases and J 11 bases, leaving 11 bases between the germline ends. Per germline, CDR1 SGHRS and CDR2 YFSETQ.

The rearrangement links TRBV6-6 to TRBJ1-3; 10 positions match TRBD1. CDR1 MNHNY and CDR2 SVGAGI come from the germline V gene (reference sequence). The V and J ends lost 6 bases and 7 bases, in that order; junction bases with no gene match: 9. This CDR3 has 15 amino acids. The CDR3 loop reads CASRPTGTGVNTIYF. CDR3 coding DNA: TGTGCCAGCAGACCCACCGGGACAGGGGTGAACACCATATATTTT.

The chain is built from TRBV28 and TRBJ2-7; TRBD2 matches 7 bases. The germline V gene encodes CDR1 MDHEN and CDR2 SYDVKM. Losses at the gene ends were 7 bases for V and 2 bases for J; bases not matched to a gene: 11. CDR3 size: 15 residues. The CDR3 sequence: CASTPTGGLTYEQYF. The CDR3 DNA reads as TGTGCCAGCACCCCGACCGGGGGGTTAACCTACGAGCAGTACTTC.

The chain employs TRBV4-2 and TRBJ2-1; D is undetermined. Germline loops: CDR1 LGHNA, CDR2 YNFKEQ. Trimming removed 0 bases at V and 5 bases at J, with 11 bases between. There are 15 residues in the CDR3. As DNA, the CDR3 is TGTGCCAGCAGCCAAGAGGGTACAGCCAACAATGAGCAGTTCTTC. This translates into CASSQEGTANNEQFF.

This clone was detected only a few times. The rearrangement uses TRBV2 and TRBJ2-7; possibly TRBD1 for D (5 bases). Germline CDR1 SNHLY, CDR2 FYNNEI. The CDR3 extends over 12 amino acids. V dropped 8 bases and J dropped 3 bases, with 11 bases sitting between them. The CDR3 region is CASGDRDYEQYF. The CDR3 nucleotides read TGTGCCAGCGGAGACAGAGACTACGAGCAGTACTTC.

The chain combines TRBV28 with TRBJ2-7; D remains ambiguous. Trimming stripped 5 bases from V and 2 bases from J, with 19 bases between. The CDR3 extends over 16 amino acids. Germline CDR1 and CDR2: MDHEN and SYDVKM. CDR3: CASSPSPQGFPYEQYF. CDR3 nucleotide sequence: TGTGCCAGCAGTCCCTCCCCTCAAGGGTTCCCCTACGAGCAGTACTTC.

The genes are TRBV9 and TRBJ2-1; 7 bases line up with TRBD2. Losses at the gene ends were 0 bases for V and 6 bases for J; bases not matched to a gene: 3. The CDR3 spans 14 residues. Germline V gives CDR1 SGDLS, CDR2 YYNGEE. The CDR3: CASSVAGGTNEQFF. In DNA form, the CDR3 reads TGTGCCAGCAGCGTAGCGGGGGGAACCAATGAGCAGTTCTTC. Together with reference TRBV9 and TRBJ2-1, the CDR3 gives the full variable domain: DSGVTQTPKHLITATGQRVTLRCSPRSGDLSVYWYQQSLDQGLQFLIQYYNGEERAKGNILERFSAQQFPDLHSELNLSSLELGDSALYFCASSVAGGTNEQFFGPGTRLTVL.

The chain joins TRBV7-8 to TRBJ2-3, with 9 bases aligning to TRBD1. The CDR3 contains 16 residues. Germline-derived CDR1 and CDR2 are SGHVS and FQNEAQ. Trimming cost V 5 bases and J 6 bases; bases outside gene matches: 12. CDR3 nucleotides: TGTGCCAGCAGCCTTAGCTCGGGACAGGGTATGGATACGCAGTATTTT. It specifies CASSLSSGQGMDTQYF.

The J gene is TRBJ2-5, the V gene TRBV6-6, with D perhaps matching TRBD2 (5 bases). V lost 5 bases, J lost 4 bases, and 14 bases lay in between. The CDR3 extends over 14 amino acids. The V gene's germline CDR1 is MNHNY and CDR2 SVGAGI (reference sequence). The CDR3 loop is CASSKSRGPETQYF. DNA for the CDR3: TGTGCCAGCAGTAAAAGTCGGGGTCCAGAGACCCAGTACTTC.

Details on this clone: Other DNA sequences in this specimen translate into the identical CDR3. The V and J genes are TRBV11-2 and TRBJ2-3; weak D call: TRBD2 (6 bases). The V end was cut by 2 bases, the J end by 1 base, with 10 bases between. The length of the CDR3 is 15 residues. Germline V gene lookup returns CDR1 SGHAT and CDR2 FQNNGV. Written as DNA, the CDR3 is TGTGCCAGCAGCTTAAACGGGAGAGGCACAGATACGCAGTATTTT. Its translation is CASSLNGRGTDTQYF.

The CDR3 DNA is TGTGCCAGCAGTCAGCCGGCTAGCGGGAGAAATACGCAGTATTTT. This gives the protein CASSQPASGRNTQYF. The V and J genes are TRBV2 and TRBJ2-3; the match to TRBD2 covers 10 bases. Germline V gene data show CDR1 as SNHLY and CDR2 as FYNNEI. V lost 5 bases to trimming and J lost 7 bases; unmatched junction nucleotides: 9. This CDR3 is 15 amino acids long.

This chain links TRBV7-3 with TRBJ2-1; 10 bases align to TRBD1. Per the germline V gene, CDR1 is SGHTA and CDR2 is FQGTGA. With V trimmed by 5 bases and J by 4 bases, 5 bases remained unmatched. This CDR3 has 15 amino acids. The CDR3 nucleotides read TGTGCCAGCAGCGCGGACAGGGGGACTTACAATGAGCAGTTCTTC. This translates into CASSADRGTYNEQFF.

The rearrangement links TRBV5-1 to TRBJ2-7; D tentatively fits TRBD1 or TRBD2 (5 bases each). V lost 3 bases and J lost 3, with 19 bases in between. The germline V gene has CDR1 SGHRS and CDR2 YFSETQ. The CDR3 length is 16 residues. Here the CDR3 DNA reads TGCGCCAGCAGCTCAGAACCGGGACGTATGGACTACGAGCAGTACTTC. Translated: CASSSEPGRMDYEQYF.

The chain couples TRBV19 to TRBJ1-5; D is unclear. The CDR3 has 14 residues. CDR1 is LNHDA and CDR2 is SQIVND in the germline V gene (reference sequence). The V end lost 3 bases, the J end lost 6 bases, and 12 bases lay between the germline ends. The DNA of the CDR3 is TGTGCCAGTAGTATTAGTATTTGGGGTCAGCCCCAGCATTTT. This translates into CASSISIWGQPQHF.

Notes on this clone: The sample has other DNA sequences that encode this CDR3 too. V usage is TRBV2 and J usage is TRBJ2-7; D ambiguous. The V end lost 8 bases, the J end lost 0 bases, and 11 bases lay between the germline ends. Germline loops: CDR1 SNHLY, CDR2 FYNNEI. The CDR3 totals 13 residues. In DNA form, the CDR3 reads TGTGCCAGCTCCGAATGGAGCTCCTACGAGCAGTACTTC. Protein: CASSEWSSYEQYF.

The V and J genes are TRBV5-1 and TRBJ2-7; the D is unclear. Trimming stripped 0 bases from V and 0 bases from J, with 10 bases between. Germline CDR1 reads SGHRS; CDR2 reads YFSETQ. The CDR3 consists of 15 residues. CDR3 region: CASSLAASNSYEQYF. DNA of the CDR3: TGCGCCAGCAGCTTGGCTGCCAGCAACTCCTACGAGCAGTACTTC. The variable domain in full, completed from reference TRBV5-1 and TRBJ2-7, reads KAGVTQTPRYLIKTRGQQVTLSCSPISGHRSVSWYQQTPGQGLQFLFEYFSETQRNKGNFPGRFSGRQFSNSRSEMNVSTLELGDSALYLCASSLAASNSYEQYFGPGTRLTVT.

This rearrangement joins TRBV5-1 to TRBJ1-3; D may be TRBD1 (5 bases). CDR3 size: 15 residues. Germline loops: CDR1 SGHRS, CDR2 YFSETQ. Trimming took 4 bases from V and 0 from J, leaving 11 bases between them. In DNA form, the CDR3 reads TGCGCCAGCAGCCTACAGGCTAGCTCTGGAAACACCATATATTTT. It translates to CASSLQASSGNTIYF.

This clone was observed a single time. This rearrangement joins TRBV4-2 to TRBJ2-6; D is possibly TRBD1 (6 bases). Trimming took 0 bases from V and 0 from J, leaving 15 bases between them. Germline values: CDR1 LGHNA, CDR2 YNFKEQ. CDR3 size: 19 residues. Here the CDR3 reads CASSQDSQGLRSGANVLTF. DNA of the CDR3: TGTGCCAGCAGCCAAGATTCCCAGGGGTTGCGCTCTGGGGCCAACGTCCTGACTTTC.

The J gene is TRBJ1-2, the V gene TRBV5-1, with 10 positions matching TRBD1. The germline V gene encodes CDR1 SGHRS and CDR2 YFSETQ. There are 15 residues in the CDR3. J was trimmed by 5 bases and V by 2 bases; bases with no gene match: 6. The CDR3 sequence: CASSLMDRGRYGYTF. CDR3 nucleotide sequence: TGCGCCAGCAGCTTAATGGACAGGGGGAGGTATGGCTACACCTTC.

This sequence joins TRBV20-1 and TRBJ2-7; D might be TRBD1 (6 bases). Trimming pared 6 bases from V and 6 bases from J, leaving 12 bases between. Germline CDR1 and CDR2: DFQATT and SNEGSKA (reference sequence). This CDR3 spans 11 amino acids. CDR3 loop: CSATRGSEQYF. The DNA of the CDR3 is TGCAGTGCAACGAGGGGGAGCGAGCAGTACTTC.

The CDR3 DNA follows: TGTGCCAGCAGTTCATCCCAGGGGTTAAGGGGGACTGAAGCTTTCTTT. Amino acids: CASSSSQGLRGTEAFF. The rearrangement joins TRBV7-2 to TRBJ1-1, with D possibly being TRBD1 (6 bases). The CDR3 is made up of 16 amino acids. The V end lost 6 bases, the J end lost 5 bases, and 22 bases lay between the germline ends. Per the germline V gene, CDR1 is SGHTA and CDR2 is FQGNSA.

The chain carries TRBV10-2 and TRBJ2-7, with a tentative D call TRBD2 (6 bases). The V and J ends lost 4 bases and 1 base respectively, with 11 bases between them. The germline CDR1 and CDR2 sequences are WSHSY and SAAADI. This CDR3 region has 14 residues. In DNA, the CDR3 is TGCGCCAGCAGTGGTAGCGGCTTATCCTACGAGCAGTACTTC. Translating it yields CASSGSGLSYEQYF.

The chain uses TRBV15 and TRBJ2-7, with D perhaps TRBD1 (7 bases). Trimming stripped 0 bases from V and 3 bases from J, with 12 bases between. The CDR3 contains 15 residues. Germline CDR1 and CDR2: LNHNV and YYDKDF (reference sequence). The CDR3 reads CATSRDQGGLYEQYF. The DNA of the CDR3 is TGTGCCACCAGCAGAGATCAGGGGGGCCTCTACGAGCAGTACTTC.

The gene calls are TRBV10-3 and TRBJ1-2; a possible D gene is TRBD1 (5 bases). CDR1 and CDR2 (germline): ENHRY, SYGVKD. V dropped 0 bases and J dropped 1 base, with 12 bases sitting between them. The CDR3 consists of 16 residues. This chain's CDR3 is CAISESTTVINYGYTF. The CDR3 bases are TGTGCCATCAGTGAGTCGACGACAGTTATTAACTATGGCTACACCTTC.

CDR3 protein: CASSFGQTQPQHF. The CDR3 bases are TGTGCCAGCAGCTTTGGCCAGACGCAGCCCCAGCATTTT. The chain recombines TRBV7-2 with TRBJ1-5, with D unclear. Germline V gives CDR1 SGHTA, CDR2 FQGNSA. Trimming removed 3 bases at V and 7 bases at J, with 10 bases between. CDR3 length: 13 residues. Complete variable domain (other parts from reference TRBV7-2 and TRBJ1-5): GAGVSQSPSNKVTEKGKDVELRCDPISGHTALYWYRQSLGQGLEFLIYFQGNSAPDKSGLPSDRFSAERTGGSVSTLTIQRTQQEDSAVYLCASSFGQTQPQHFGDGTRLSIL.

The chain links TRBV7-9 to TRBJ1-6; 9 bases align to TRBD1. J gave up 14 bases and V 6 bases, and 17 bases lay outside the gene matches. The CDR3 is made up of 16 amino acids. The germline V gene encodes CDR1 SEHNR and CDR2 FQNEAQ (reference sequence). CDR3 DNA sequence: TGTGCCAGCAGGAGTGGAGGGACAGGGACTCTAGGGGCCCTCCACTTT. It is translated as CASRSGGTGTLGALHF. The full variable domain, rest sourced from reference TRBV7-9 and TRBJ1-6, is DTGVSQNPRHKITKRGQNVTFRCDPISEHNRLYWYRQTLGQGPEFLTYFQNEAQLEKSRLLSDRFSAERPKGSFSTLEIQRTEQGDSAMYLCASRSGGTGTLGALHFGNGTRLTVT.